This T cell receptor (beta chain) was sequenced during a study of blood T cell repertoires in COVID-19. Some clones are missing from TCRdb's copy, which holds only in-frame ones; the method was immunoSEQ multiplex PCR. The data show about 270,000 clones, with 85% to 90% seen just once and 4.1% held by the top ten. The CDR3 runs 14 residues. The V and J ends lost 8 bases and 7 bases, in that order; junction bases with no gene match: 10. CDR1 and CDR2 from the germline V gene are PRHDT and FYEKMQ (reference sequence). The sequence derives from a woman aged 25 to 39 with acute COVID-19. The chain carries TRBV13 and TRBJ2-7, with 11 nucleotides matching TRBD2. The specimen was PBMCs or T cells enriched from blood (not recorded which). The CDR3 DNA reads TGTGCCAGCGAGGCTACTAGCGGGAGCGGTGAGCAGTACTTC. Its translation: CASEATSGSGEQYF.